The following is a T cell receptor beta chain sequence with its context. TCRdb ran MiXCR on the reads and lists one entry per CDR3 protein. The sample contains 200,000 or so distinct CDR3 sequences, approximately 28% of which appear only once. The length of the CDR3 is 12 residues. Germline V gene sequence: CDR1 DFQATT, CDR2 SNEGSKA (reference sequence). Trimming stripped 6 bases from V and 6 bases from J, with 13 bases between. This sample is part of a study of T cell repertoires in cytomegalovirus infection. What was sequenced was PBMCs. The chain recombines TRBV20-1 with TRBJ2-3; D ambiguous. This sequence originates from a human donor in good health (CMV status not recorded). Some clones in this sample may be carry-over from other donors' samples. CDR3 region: CSATSTQDTQYF. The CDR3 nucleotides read TGCAGTGCCACTTCCACCCAGGATACGCAGTATTTT.